This T cell receptor beta chain is from a study of blood T cell repertoires in COVID-19. Overall study context: The United States, Italy and Spain supplied acute and convalescent COVID-19 samples.

In the authors' methods: Reference gene primers were amplified, and this amplification served to estimate nucleated cell counts. Libraries were prepared by immunoSEQ multiplex PCR; TCRdb keeps only in-frame clonotypes and omits some of them. That table gives V, J and clone size, and the DNA gave D and trimming. The table lists around 200,000 clones, roughly four fifths of them singletons. Germline CDR1 reads MNHEY; CDR2 reads SMNVEV (reference sequence). Trimming pared 3 bases from V and 3 bases from J, leaving 12 bases between. The CDR3 runs 15 residues. The genes are TRBV27 and TRBJ2-1, with a weak D call TRBD2 (6 bases). The sample taken for sequencing was peripheral blood. The TCR sequence derives from a human donor in a cohort sampled during active COVID-19. The CDR3 region is CASSLGGGYYNEQFF. CDR3 DNA sequence: TGTGCCAGCAGTTTGGGTGGGGGGTACTACAATGAGCAGTTCTTC.